Listed here are 23 T cell receptor beta chains from one sample, sequenced in a study of T cell repertoires in cytomegalovirus infection. TCRdb reprocessed the reads with MiXCR, giving one entry per CDR3 protein. There are around 530,000 distinct CDR3 sequences in the sample; approximately 25% occur only once, and roughly 13% lies in the top ten. Specimen: PBMCs. The source of these receptors is a human donor in good health (CMV status not recorded). Some clones in this sample may be carry-over from other donors' samples.

This clonotype has a handful of counts. The chain carries TRBV12-3 or TRBV12-4 and TRBJ2-4; D ambiguous. V shed 8 bases and J shed 4 bases, with 12 bases lying between them. CDR3 length equals 13 residues. The CDR3 region has the DNA TGTGCCAGCCAGGACGGGCCGAAAAACATTCAGTACTTC. It encodes CASQDGPKNIQYF.

This chain links TRBV6-2 or TRBV6-3 with TRBJ2-1; D possibly corresponds to TRBD1 (6 bases). CDR1 MNHEY and CDR2 SVGEGT come from the germline V gene. V was clipped by 6 bases and J by 0 bases, with 9 bases between them. The CDR3 consists of 14 residues. The CDR3 coding sequence is TGTGCCAGCAGAGGGGGTGGCTCCTACAATGAGCAGTTCTTC. It encodes CASRGGGSYNEQFF.

The CDR3 is CSVEPGSQETQYF. The CDR3 DNA reads as TGCAGCGTTGAACCCGGATCCCAAGAGACCCAGTACTTC. This rearrangement joins TRBV29-1 to TRBJ2-5; no definite D call. Trimming removed 2 bases from V and 1 base from J, with 8 bases in between. This CDR3 comprises 13 residues. In germline, CDR1 is SQVTM, CDR2 ANQGSEA.

This clonotype turned up a few times. The V gene is TRBV6-2 or TRBV6-3, the J gene TRBJ2-7; 7 nucleotides align to TRBD1. The J segment lost 6 bases and the V segment lost 6 bases, leaving 8 bases of the junction unmatched. CDR3 length: 13 residues. Germline V gives CDR1 MNHEY, CDR2 SVGEGT. CDR3 DNA: TGTGCCAGCAGCCGACGACAGGGCGGCGAGCAGTACGTC. Translation: CASSRRQGGEQYV.

J is TRBJ2-6 and V is TRBV25-1; 11 bases map to TRBD2. Germline V CDR1 and CDR2: MGHDK, SYGVNS. The CDR3 has 17 amino acids. With 8 bases clipped from V and 1 base from J, the junction kept 7 bases outside the gene matches. In nucleotides, the CDR3 is TGTGCCAGCGGACACGGGACTAGCGGATCTGGGGCCAACGTCCTGACTTTC. Residues: CASGHGTSGSGANVLTF.

This clonotype was counted only a few times. The chain employs TRBV12-3 or TRBV12-4 and TRBJ2-7; the D gene could be TRBD1 or TRBD2 (5 bases each). The CDR3 runs to 14 residues. V lost 1 base and J 3 bases, leaving 10 bases between the germline ends. The CDR3 sequence: CASSLGGSLYEQYV. CDR3 sequence (DNA): TGTGCCAGCAGTTTAGGGGGGTCCCTCTACGAGCAGTACGTC.

This clonotype was found many times. This chain links TRBV12-3 or TRBV12-4 with TRBJ1-1; D perhaps matches TRBD1 (6 bases). Trimming pared 6 bases from V and 4 bases from J, leaving 15 bases between. The CDR3 contains 14 residues. For the CDR3, the DNA is TGTGCCAGCAGGCAGGGGAGTTGGGGCACTGAAGCTTTCTTT. Translation: CASRQGSWGTEAFF.

This sequence joins TRBV20-1 and TRBJ1-2; no clear D. V dropped 5 bases and J dropped 4 bases, with 20 bases sitting between them. Germline-derived CDR1 and CDR2 are DFQATT and SNEGSKA (reference sequence). The length of the CDR3 is 15 residues. CDR3 bases: TGCAGTGCTGAAGGTGGACGGGCGGGCCGCTATGGCTACACCTTC. Protein product: CSAEGGRAGRYGYTF.

This clonotype came up a few times. The genes are TRBV12-5 and TRBJ1-2; possibly TRBD1 for D (5 bases). The V and J ends lost 2 bases and 2 bases respectively, with 15 bases between them. Germline values: CDR1 LGHNT, CDR2 FRNRAP. The CDR3 loop spans 16 amino acids. CDR3 sequence: CASGLIAGGANYGYTF. The CDR3 nucleotides are TGTGCTAGTGGTTTGATCGCGGGCGGGGCCAACTATGGCTACACCTTC.

The chain couples TRBV20-1 to TRBJ2-1; D call uncertain. V was cut by 8 bases and J by 6 bases, with 17 bases left in between. Germline V lookup: CDR1 DFQATT, CDR2 SNEGSKA (reference sequence). The length of the CDR3 is 13 residues. CDR3: CSHRRRAFNEQFF. CDR3 DNA: TGCAGTCATCGGCGGAGAGCCTTCAATGAGCAGTTCTTC.

The chain links TRBV19 to TRBJ1-5; D uncertain. V shed 4 bases and J shed 6 bases, with 16 bases lying between them. The CDR3 consists of 15 residues. CDR1 and CDR2 from the germline V gene are LNHDA and SQIVND (reference sequence). CDR3 in amino acids: CASSTRGGQSQPQHF. The CDR3 region has the DNA TGTGCCAGTAGTACGCGGGGTGGGCAGTCTCAGCCCCAGCATTTT.

This clonotype was observed a few times. V gene TRBV6-4 combines with J gene TRBJ2-1; D is possibly TRBD2 (6 bases). V was clipped by 5 bases and J by 13 bases, with 15 bases between them. Germline loops: CDR1 MRHNA, CDR2 SNTAGT. The CDR3 is 12 residues long. The CDR3 nucleotides read TGTGCCAGCAGTTCTACCGGGACTCATCAGTTCTTC. This gives the protein CASSSTGTHQFF.

V usage is TRBV5-1 and J usage is TRBJ2-2; no reliable D call. CDR1 and CDR2 from the germline V gene are SGHRS and YFSETQ. Trimming removed 4 bases from V and 4 bases from J, with 11 bases in between. The CDR3 is 14 residues long. CDR3 amino acids: CASSIGPSTGELFF. CDR3 bases: TGCGCCAGCAGCATTGGGCCTAGCACCGGGGAGCTGTTTTTT.

This rearrangement joins TRBV6-2 or TRBV6-3 to TRBJ2-3; D not certain. Trimming removed 0 bases from V and 10 bases from J, with 11 bases in between. The CDR3 is 13 amino acids. CDR1 is MNHEY, CDR2 SVGEGT, per germline. CDR3: CASSYSLEFAQYF. CDR3 DNA: TGTGCCAGCAGTTACTCGTTAGAGTTTGCGCAGTATTTT.

This chain links TRBV28 with TRBJ2-1, with 7 bases that match TRBD2. With 0 bases clipped from V and 10 bases from J, the junction kept 6 bases outside the gene matches. Germline V gene data show CDR1 as MDHEN and CDR2 as SYDVKM. The CDR3 is 14 amino acids. As DNA, the CDR3 is TGTGCCAGCAGTTTATGGCAGGGACTACCGGAGCAGTTCTTC. The encoded protein is CASSLWQGLPEQFF.

This clonotype was found a few times. The rearrangement joins TRBV6-1 to TRBJ2-5, with unresolved D. V lost 3 bases and J lost 5, with 10 bases in between. Looked up from germline, CDR1 is MNHNS and CDR2 is SASEGT. The CDR3 is 13 residues long. CDR3 protein: CASSDPRQETQYF. DNA for the CDR3: TGTGCCAGCAGTGACCCCCGTCAGGAGACCCAGTACTTC.

This chain links TRBV4-1 with TRBJ2-4; 10 nucleotides align to TRBD2. Trimming cost V 1 base and J 0 bases; bases outside gene matches: 6. The CDR3 totals 18 residues. Germline V gives CDR1 MGHRA, CDR2 YSYEKL. CDR3 sequence: CASSQGLAGIGAKNIQYF. Here the CDR3 DNA reads TGCGCCAGCAGCCAAGGACTAGCGGGTATTGGAGCCAAAAACATTCAGTACTTC.

This clonotype has just a few counts. The chain uses TRBV27 and TRBJ2-5; 8 nucleotides align to TRBD1. The CDR3 is made up of 13 amino acids. CDR1 MNHEY and CDR2 SMNVEV come from the germline V gene (reference sequence). The ends lost 5 bases at V and 5 bases at J; junction bases unmatched: 4. DNA of the CDR3: TGTGCCAGCAGTCCGTGGGACAGGGAGACCCAGTACTTC. Its protein is CASSPWDRETQYF.

This clonotype was seen a handful of times. This chain connects TRBV19 to TRBJ2-2; 7 bases fit TRBD1. Losses at the gene ends were 7 bases for V and 8 bases for J; bases not matched to a gene: 13. Germline assignment: CDR1 LNHDA and CDR2 SQIVND (reference sequence). The CDR3 is made up of 15 amino acids. The CDR3 DNA sequence: TGTGCCAGTAAGGATTCAGAGGGGGCAGCGGGGGAGCTGTTTTTT. It specifies CASKDSEGAAGELFF.

The sample holds a few counts of this clonotype. CDR3 protein: CASGFDREAFF. The CDR3 coding sequence is TGTGCCAGCGGATTCGACAGGGAAGCTTTCTTT. The chain uses TRBV6-2 or TRBV6-3 and TRBJ1-1; tentatively, D is TRBD1 (6 bases). The CDR3 consists of 11 residues. The germline V gene has CDR1 MNHEY and CDR2 SVGEGT. The V and J ends lost 8 bases and 8 bases respectively, with 12 bases between them.

In this sample, this clonotype turned up a few times. The J gene is TRBJ2-1, the V gene TRBV19, with TRBD2 matching 11 bases. The CDR3 runs 18 residues. Trimming took 6 bases from V and 4 from J; bases not matched to a gene: 14. Germline V lookup: CDR1 LNHDA, CDR2 SQIVND (reference sequence). The CDR3 protein is CASSIRTLRLAGYNEQFF. DNA of the CDR3: TGTGCCAGTAGCATAAGGACTCTCCGACTAGCGGGGTACAATGAGCAGTTCTTC. The complete variable domain, with remaining parts taken from reference TRBV19 and TRBJ2-1, reads DGGITQSPKYLFRKEGQNVTLSCEQNLNHDAMYWYRQDPGQGLRLIYYSQIVNDFQKGDIAEGYSVSREKKESFPLTVTSAQKNPTAFYLCASSIRTLRLAGYNEQFFGPGTRLTVL.

The chain has TRBV10-3 and TRBJ1-5; TRBD1 matches 8 bases. Trimming at V came to 2 bases and at J to 4 bases, leaving 4 bases not matched to a gene. This CDR3 contains 15 residues. Germline CDR1 reads ENHRY; CDR2 reads SYGVKD. The CDR3 DNA sequence: TGTGCCATCAGTGAGATCCAGGGGGCTAATCAGCCCCAGCATTTT. It encodes CAISEIQGANQPQHF.

This clonotype has just a few counts. The chain couples TRBV6-2 or TRBV6-3 to TRBJ2-3; 7 bases map to TRBD2. V trimming: 1 base; J trimming: 0 bases; junction bases outside the gene matches: 1. This CDR3 region has 15 residues. The V gene's germline CDR1 is MNHEY and CDR2 SVGEGT. This CDR3 is CASSYFSGSTDTQYF. The CDR3 DNA reads TGTGCCAGCAGTTACTTTAGCGGGAGCACAGATACGCAGTATTTT.